This T cell receptor (beta chain) is drawn from a study of T cell responses to AZD1222 COVID-19 vaccine. Across the whole study: The analysis combined second doses at about 4 or about 12 weeks.

With regard to this clone: Its antigen remains unknown.

Study results and caveats: Spike-specific TCR breadth and depth grew following two AZD1222 doses. Unmutated variant regions are reportedly the target of nearly half of TCRs that are spike-specific. Recipients of AZD1222 seropositive at baseline numbered only 6 or 7.

The protocol was immunoSEQ multiplex PCR, while the TCRdb copy is restricted to in-frame clones and leaves out a portion. The sample has around 99,000 clones; roughly 87% are singletons. The CDR3 sequence is 18 residues long. V lost 4 bases and J lost 4; bases outside the gene matches: 15. Germline loops: CDR1 MDHEN, CDR2 SYDVKM. This sequence was found in an adult in good health. This sequence joins TRBV28 and TRBJ1-2, with 10 bases matching TRBD1. This specimen consisted of peripheral blood, obtained on day 0 of AZD1222 vaccination. This CDR3 reads CASSWTGQGRAIAYGYTF. The CDR3 region has the DNA TGTGCCAGCAGTTGGACGGGACAGGGGCGAGCAATTGCCTATGGCTACACCTTC.